A selection of T cell receptor beta chains follows, all from one sample in a study of blood T cell repertoires in COVID-19. Some clones are missing from TCRdb's copy, which holds only in-frame ones; the method was immunoSEQ multiplex PCR. The sample records roughly 400,000 clones, around nine tenths being singletons. Material for sequencing was PBMCs or T cells enriched from blood (not recorded which). The receptor source for this set is a woman aged 18-29 years who had been exposed to COVID-19. CDR3s include the opening cysteine and the closing phenylalanine or tryptophan. Each record gives: D gene, clone size, V gene, J gene, CDR3 DNA, CDR3 protein. A D gene is named only where the DNA matches it firmly. Some rows mark clone size as missing; the rest say once, few, many or name a class of expanded clone.

.,.,TRBV5-6,TRBJ2-7,TGTGCCAGCAGCTTGGTGGACATTCTAGGTTCCGAAGGGCAGTACTTC,CASSLVDILGSEGQYF
.,.,TRBV19,TRBJ1-2,TGTGCCGGACGAGACAGTGCCCAGGGAGGCTACACCTTC,CAGRDSAQGGYTF
.,once,TRBV29-1,TRBJ2-7,TGCAGCGTTGAGAGGCAGGGGCCCTACGAGCAGTACTTC,CSVERQGPYEQYF
TRBD2,.,TRBV11-2,TRBJ2-1,TGTGCCAGCAGCTTACGGACTAGCGGGAGTAATGAGCAGTTCTTC,CASSLRTSGSNEQFF
.,.,TRBV29-1,TRBJ1-1,TGCAGCGTTGGGGAGCGACGGACGAACACTGAAGCTTTCTTT,CSVGERRTNTEAFF
.,.,TRBV28,TRBJ2-3,TGTGCCAGCAGTTTCCGACTGTCCGATACGCAGTATTTT,CASSFRLSDTQYF
.,.,TRBV28,TRBJ1-5,TGTGCCAGCAGTTCCCGTAGCCGGGATCAGCCCCAGCATTTT,CASSSRSRDQPQHF
.,.,TRBV27,TRBJ2-7,TGTGCCAGCAGCGAGATACCCCTTGCCTACGAGCAGTACTTC,CASSEIPLAYEQYF
.,.,TRBV25-1,TRBJ1-1,TGTGCCAGCAGTGAGTACAGGGTAGGGGTGACTGAAGCTTTCTTT,CASSEYRVGVTEAFF
.,.,TRBV30,TRBJ1-2,TGTGCCTGGAGTGACCCCTTAGAGGGCTACACCTTC,CAWSDPLEGYTF
.,few,TRBV15,TRBJ1-5,TGTGCCACCAGCAGATCTACAGGTGCGAATCAGCCCCAGCATTTT,CATSRSTGANQPQHF
.,.,TRBV18,TRBJ1-1,TGTGCCAGCTCACCCGGACTCATGAACACTGAAGCTTTCTTT,CASSPGLMNTEAFF
TRBD1,.,TRBV19,TRBJ2-1,TGTGCCAGTAGTACCTACTCAGGGGGTTTTGAGCAGTTCTTC,CASSTYSGGFEQFF
.,.,TRBV4-1,TRBJ2-7,TGCGCCAGCAGCCAAGAAGGAGGGATCGGCGAGCAGTACTTC,CASSQEGGIGEQYF
.,.,TRBV5-1,TRBJ1-2,TGCGCCAGCAGTTCGGGGTGGGCCCAGTATGGCTACACCTTC,CASSSGWAQYGYTF
.,.,TRBV18,TRBJ2-2,TGTGCCAGCTCACTGATAGCGATCGGAAGCGGGGAGCTGTTTTTT,CASSLIAIGSGELFF
.,once,TRBV7-8,TRBJ1-1,TGTGCCAGCAGCTTAGTCGGAGGGGAGCTGAACACTGAAGCTTTCTTT,CASSLVGGELNTEAFF
.,.,TRBV29-1,TRBJ2-7,TGCAGCGGACGAGGTAGGATTGCGGACGAGCAGTACTTC,CSGRGRIADEQYF
TRBD2,.,TRBV3-1/TRBV3-2,TRBJ2-1,TGTGCCAGCAGCCAAGATGGCCGGGGGAGGGCAAGCAATGAGCAGTTCTTC,CASSQDGRGRASNEQFF
TRBD2,.,TRBV6-4,TRBJ2-1,TGTGCCAGCAGTGACGGGCTAGCGGGGCTCAATGAGCAGTTCTTC,CASSDGLAGLNEQFF
TRBD1,.,TRBV19,TRBJ2-3,TGTGCCTCCGGACAGGGGTTCAGCACAGATACGCAGTATTTT,CASGQGFSTDTQYF
.,few,TRBV5-1,TRBJ2-7,TGCGCCAGCATCGGGAACCACTACGAGCAGTACTTC,CASIGNHYEQYF
.,.,TRBV19,TRBJ2-6,TGTGCCACCGCACTCGGACCCTCAGGGGGGGCCAACGTCCTGACTTTC,CATALGPSGGANVLTF
TRBD1,.,TRBV11-1,TRBJ2-1,TGTGCCAGCAGCTTAGCAGAGGGACAGGGCGGGATTTACAATGAGCAGTTCTTC,CASSLAEGQGGIYNEQFF
TRBD2,.,TRBV24-1,TRBJ2-7,TGTGCCACCAGTGATTCGACACTAGCGGGAGGCAACGAGCAGTACTTC,CATSDSTLAGGNEQYF
.,.,TRBV29-1,TRBJ1-2,TGCAGCGTTGACGGCCAGGGGAATGGCTACACCTTC,CSVDGQGNGYTF
.,.,TRBV24-1,TRBJ1-1,TGTGCCACCAGTAGCCACAGGGCCGAAGCTTTCTTT,CATSSHRAEAFF
.,.,TRBV25-1,TRBJ1-5,TGTGCCAGCAGTGAATTCGGGGGGACTCAGCCCCAGCATTTT,CASSEFGGTQPQHF
TRBD1,.,TRBV24-1,TRBJ2-3,TGTGCCATCCTCCAGGCCCAGGGGGCAGATACGCAGTATTTT,CAILQAQGADTQYF
TRBD1,.,TRBV30,TRBJ2-7,TGTGCCTGGAGTGTATCGGGACAGGGGGCGCCCCAGTACTTC,CAWSVSGQGAPQYF
.,few,TRBV18,TRBJ1-2,TGTGCCAGCTCGTTAGGGGAACCCTATGGCTACACCTTC,CASSLGEPYGYTF
TRBD1,.,TRBV19,TRBJ2-7,TGTGCCAGTAGTATAGATGCAGGGGGCTACGAGCAGTACTTC,CASSIDAGGYEQYF
TRBD1,.,TRBV6-5,TRBJ2-7,TGTGCCAGCAGTTACACCCGAGGACAGGGAAGGTACTTC,CASSYTRGQGRYF
.,.,TRBV19,TRBJ1-1,TGTGCCAGTAGCACCGGATGGGGGGTTCCCGACCGGAACACTGAAGCTTTCTTT,CASSTGWGVPDRNTEAFF
TRBD1,.,TRBV7-9,TRBJ2-7,TGTGCCAGCAGCTTATCGGGGACAGGGGGCCTAAACGAGCAGTACTTC,CASSLSGTGGLNEQYF
TRBD2,.,TRBV14,TRBJ2-7,TGTGCCAGCAGGCCACTAGCGGGAGGGCCAATATCCGAGCAGTACTTC,CASRPLAGGPISEQYF
.,.,TRBV5-8,TRBJ2-3,TGTGCCAGCAGCTTGGGACTGGCAAGCACAGATACGCAGTATTTT,CASSLGLASTDTQYF
.,.,TRBV19,TRBJ2-5,TGTGCCAGTAGTATAGCCCGACTAGAACAAGAGACCCAGTACTTC,CASSIARLEQETQYF
TRBD2,.,TRBV29-1,TRBJ2-5,TGCAGCATCGACAGAGCGGGAAACTTGGAGACCCAGTACTTC,CSIDRAGNLETQYF
TRBD2,.,TRBV15,TRBJ2-1,TGTGCCACTGCGGGAGTGTCCTACAATGAGCAGTTCTTC,CATAGVSYNEQFF
.,.,TRBV7-8,TRBJ2-2,TGTGCCAGCAGCTCACGAACGACAGGGAACACCGGGGAGCTGTTTTTT,CASSSRTTGNTGELFF
.,.,TRBV19,TRBJ1-2,TGTGCCAGTAGTCAACTTGAGGGAGCTAACTATGGCTACACCTTC,CASSQLEGANYGYTF
TRBD1,.,TRBV28,TRBJ2-3,TGTGCCAGCAGCCCCGACAGGGGCACAGATACGCAGTATTTT,CASSPDRGTDTQYF
TRBD2,.,TRBV7-9,TRBJ2-5,TGTGCCAGCAGCTTATCCCTAGCGGGAGACCTAGAGACCCAGTACTTC,CASSLSLAGDLETQYF
.,.,TRBV18,TRBJ2-4,TGTGCCAGCTCACTCCTCCAATGGACCGGGGGAAAAAACATTCAGTACTTC,CASSLLQWTGGKNIQYF
.,.,TRBV7-9,TRBJ1-4,TGTGCCAGCAGGGGGGGTTTTGGTGAAAAACTGTTTTTT,CASRGGFGEKLFF
.,.,TRBV6-5,TRBJ2-7,TGTGCCAGCAGTTTCGACAGCGATCTCTCCTACGAGCAGTACTTC,CASSFDSDLSYEQYF
TRBD2,.,TRBV19,TRBJ2-1,TGTGCCAGTAGTCTGGGACTATTCTTAGGGAATGAGCAGTTCTTC,CASSLGLFLGNEQFF
.,.,TRBV9,TRBJ2-2,TGTGCCAGCAGCGCCGAAGACAGACACACCGGGGAGCTGTTTTTT,CASSAEDRHTGELFF